The rows below give T cell receptor beta chains drawn from one sample of a study of lung T cells in sarcoidosis with Löfgren's syndrome. One entry per CDR3 protein, called by TCRdb with MiXCR from the reads. Of 7,000 to 9,000 distinct CDR3 sequences listed, 20% to 25% were seen once; the top ten hold about 22%. The sample taken for sequencing was CD4+ T cells from bronchoalveolar lavage fluid. The origin of the receptors is a human donor with sarcoidosis (Löfgren's syndrome or another form), or a control subject (not recorded which). Each CDR3 is given with its conserved first and last residue. D genes are given only for firm matches. Clone size, where shown, is once, few, many, or a class for clones that have expanded.

>TRBJ1-1|many|-|14|TRBV2
TGTGCCAGCACAAGGGAGGGTTCGGCCACTGAAGCTTTCTTT
CASTREGSATEAFF
>TRBJ2-7|-|-|13|TRBV27
TGTGTCAGCAGTTATCGTGGGGCCTACGAGCAGTACTTC
CVSSYRGAYEQYF
>TRBJ1-1|many|-|13|TRBV19
TGTGCCCCAGGGTTCGTGGAGGGCACTGAAGCTTTCTTT
CAPGFVEGTEAFF
>TRBJ2-7|-|-|13|TRBV30
TGTGCCTGGAGTCCCCGGGACGCCTACGAGCAGTACTTC
CAWSPRDAYEQYF
>TRBJ2-3|many|-|14|TRBV25-1
TGTGCCAGCAGTGCCCGTCTGAGCACAGATACGCAGTATTTT
CASSARLSTDTQYF
>TRBJ1-2|-|-|14|TRBV4-2
TGTGCCAGCAGCCTCTCGGGGACAAAAGTTGGCTACACCTTC
CASSLSGTKVGYTF
>TRBJ2-1|many|-|13|TRBV7-9
TGTGCCAGCAGCTGGATGGCAGGGGTTGAGCAGTTCTTC
CASSWMAGVEQFF
>TRBJ1-5|-|-|13|TRBV7-2
TGTGCCAGCAGCCCCCATAGCAATCAGCCCCAGCATTTT
CASSPHSNQPQHF
>TRBJ2-3|many|TRBD1|15|TRBV10-2
TGCGCCAGCAGTGCTGGGGACAGGGTTGTAGATACGCAGTATTTT
CASSAGDRVVDTQYF
>TRBJ1-1|few|-|13|TRBV29-1
TGCAGCGTTGTCGCCGGTATGAACACTGAAGCTTTCTTT
CSVVAGMNTEAFF
>TRBJ1-2|-|-|14|TRBV25-1
TGTGCCAGCAGTGAGCCAGGGGCTAACTATGGCTACACCTTC
CASSEPGANYGYTF
>TRBJ2-1|many|TRBD2|16|TRBV7-2
TGTGCCAGCAGCTCGGCCTCGGGACTAGCGGGGTTGGGGCAGTTCTTC
CASSSASGLAGLGQFF
>TRBJ2-5|medium-sized|-|13|TRBV11-3
TGTGCCAGCAGCTTTTCGACCCAAGAGACCCAGTACTTC
CASSFSTQETQYF
>TRBJ1-4|medium-sized|-|13|TRBV7-9
TGTGCCAGCCAGAGGGCAGAAAATGAAAAACTGTTTTTT
CASQRAENEKLFF
>TRBJ2-3|many|-|16|TRBV6-1
TGTGCCAGCAGTGAAGTAGGCGGGACTCCCGCAGATACGCAGTATTTT
CASSEVGGTPADTQYF
>TRBJ1-6|many|-|18|TRBV7-3
TGTGCCAGCAGCTTAAGGTCCCCTCAGAGCGCCTATAATTCACCCCTCCACTTT
CASSLRSPQSAYNSPLHF
>TRBJ1-5|large|-|14|TRBV27
TGTGCCAGCAGTTTATCTTATCAGAATCAGCCCCAGCATTTT
CASSLSYQNQPQHF
>TRBJ2-7|-|-|12|TRBV7-9
TGTGCCAGCGGCCCATGGACGGGCGGGCAGTACTTC
CASGPWTGGQYF
>TRBJ1-1|medium-sized|-|13|TRBV6-1
TGTGCCAGCAGCACGACAGCGAACACTGAAGCTTTCTTT
CASSTTANTEAFF
>TRBJ1-6|many|-|16|TRBV20-1
TGCAGTGCTAGAGTGAATATACGGGGGTTGGATTCACCCCTCCACTTT
CSARVNIRGLDSPLHF
>TRBJ2-1|many|-|17|TRBV3-1
TGTGCCAGCAGCCAAGAGACGGACCCTCGCTCCTACAATGAGCAGTTCTTC
CASSQETDPRSYNEQFF
>TRBJ2-7|few|TRBD1|21|TRBV12-5
TGTGCTAGTGGTTTGCCCTCTCGGACCCCTCTGCTACAGGGGCGTTCCTACGAGCAGTACTTC
CASGLPSRTPLLQGRSYEQYF
>TRBJ1-1|many|TRBD1|15|TRBV11-2
TGTGCCAGCAGCGCTAGACAGGGGCTTTCGACTGAAGCTTTCTTT
CASSARQGLSTEAFF
>TRBJ2-5|many|-|18|TRBV28
TGTGCCAGCAGTTCCCTCCAAGAGGCCGGGGCCTTCCAAGAGACCCAGTACTTC
CASSSLQEAGAFQETQYF
>TRBJ1-4|many|-|13|TRBV9
TGTGCCAGCAGCGTAGCCGATCATGAAAAACTGTTTTTT
CASSVADHEKLFF
>TRBJ2-5|few|TRBD1|15|TRBV2
TGTGCCAGCAGTCGACAGGGGAGAGTAGAAGAGACCCAGTACTTC
CASSRQGRVEETQYF
>TRBJ2-7|many|-|13|TRBV20-1
TGCAGTGCACGAGGGAATAACCCCTACGAGCAGTACTTC
CSARGNNPYEQYF
>TRBJ2-3|many|TRBD2|14|TRBV20-1
TGCAGTGCTAGGTTTACTAGCGGGGTCCGTACGCAGTATTTT
CSARFTSGVRTQYF
>TRBJ2-1|many|TRBD1|15|TRBV5-4
TGTGCCAGCAGCTTGGATCCGGGACAGGTTGATGAGCAGTTCTTC
CASSLDPGQVDEQFF
>TRBJ1-2|few|-|14|TRBV3-1
TGTGCCAGCAGCCGAGATCTGGGAGGCTATGGCTACACCTTC
CASSRDLGGYGYTF
>TRBJ2-2|many|-|13|TRBV25-1
TGTGCCAGCAGGGAACAGAACACCGGGGAGCTGTTTTTT
CASREQNTGELFF
>TRBJ2-3|-|-|13|TRBV12-3/TRBV12-4
TGTGCCAGCAGTTTAACGGGGACAGATACGCAGTATTTT
CASSLTGTDTQYF
>TRBJ1-6|many|-|12|TRBV25-1
TGTGCCAGCAGGGATCAGAATTCACCCCTCCACTTT
CASRDQNSPLHF
>TRBJ1-1|few|-|13|TRBV5-5
TGTGCCAGCAGGCCCGGGCAGAACACTGAAGCTTTCTTT
CASRPGQNTEAFF
>TRBJ1-2|many|-|15|TRBV27
TGTGCCAGCAGCCTAGCGATAGGGGGTCGGTATGGCTACACCTTC
CASSLAIGGRYGYTF
>TRBJ1-5|many|TRBD1|14|TRBV12-3/TRBV12-4
TGTGCCAGCAGTCCCCGGGACAGGGGGGAGCCCCAGCATTTT
CASSPRDRGEPQHF
>TRBJ2-1|few|TRBD2|16|TRBV4-1
TGCGCCAGCAGCCAAAGCGAGGCAGCGGGGGGTGTTGGGCAGTTCTTC
CASSQSEAAGGVGQFF
>TRBJ2-1|-|-|13|TRBV27
TGTGCCAGCAATTTCGGAGGGGGCAATGAGCAGTTCTTC
CASNFGGGNEQFF
>TRBJ2-1|-|TRBD2|15|TRBV9
TGTGCCAGCAGCGTACTGGGACTAGCGGGGGATGAGCAGTTCTTC
CASSVLGLAGDEQFF
>TRBJ2-5|many|-|13|TRBV24-1
TGTGCCACCAGTGATTCATGGGGCGAGACCCAGTACTTC
CATSDSWGETQYF
>TRBJ1-1|medium-sized|-|13|TRBV6-1
TGTGCCAGCAGTGAACACCCGAACACTGAAGCTTTCTTT
CASSEHPNTEAFF
>TRBJ2-7|-|-|12|TRBV12-3/TRBV12-4
TGTGCCAGCAGCAGGGGGGTGACGAAGGAGTACTTC
CASSRGVTKEYF
>TRBJ1-2|medium-sized|-|15|TRBV6-6
TGTGCCAGCAGTTACGCCCAGCAAACTGTCTATGGCTACACCTTC
CASSYAQQTVYGYTF
>TRBJ2-1|hyperexpanded|-|15|TRBV6-6
TGTGCCAGCAGTTACTTGGTGGGGGGGCCGAATGAGCAGTTCTTC
CASSYLVGGPNEQFF
>TRBJ1-2|many|-|12|TRBV4-1
TGCGCCAGCAGACAGGGATTTGATGGCTACACCTTC
CASRQGFDGYTF
>TRBJ2-7|-|TRBD1|13|TRBV18
TGTGCCAGCTCACCAGACAGGGTCCACGAGCAGTACTTC
CASSPDRVHEQYF
>TRBJ1-2|-|-|14|TRBV6-1
TGTGCCAGCAGAGACGAGGCGCAGGCCTATGGCTACACCTTC
CASRDEAQAYGYTF
>TRBJ1-6|many|-|16|TRBV7-8
TGTGCCAGCAGCTTAGACGGCAGGGCTAATAATTCACCCCTCCACTTT
CASSLDGRANNSPLHF
>TRBJ1-1|many|TRBD1|15|TRBV7-9
TGTGCCAGCAGCCCACGGACAGGGGGAGGGGCTGAAGCTTTCTTT
CASSPRTGGGAEAFF
>TRBJ1-5|many|-|16|TRBV3-1
TGTGCCAGCAGCCAACGGGCAGGGAATAGCAATCAGCCCCAGCATTTT
CASSQRAGNSNQPQHF
>TRBJ2-1|many|TRBD2|16|TRBV20-1
TGCAGTGCTAGACTAGCGGGGGGGCTTTCCTACAATGAGCAGTTCTTC
CSARLAGGLSYNEQFF
>TRBJ2-7|many|-|12|TRBV20-1
TGCAGTGCTAGTCGGATATTCTACGAGCAGTACTTC
CSASRIFYEQYF